This T cell receptor beta chain was captured by sequencing in a study of CD8 T cells in ankylosing spondylitis. TCR beta libraries were made by quantitative 5'-RACE with molecular barcodes. TCRdb redid the calling of the 5' RACE reads with MiXCR, one entry per CDR3 protein. The table includes some 240,000 distinct CDR3 sequences, around 6.6% detected once. This clonotype was observed many times. Its matching antigen is unknown. Findings and limits, study-wide: Within ankylosing spondylitis blood, a TCR beta motif made up of fewer than ten highly homologous variants appeared to be characteristic. A CD8+ phenotype characterized the disease-linked clones, which were relatively rare in peripheral blood.

The CDR3 spans 11 residues. The germline V gene encodes CDR1 MGHRA and CDR2 YSYEKL. V lost 1 base and J 7 bases, leaving 4 bases between the germline ends. The chain carries TRBV4-1 and TRBJ1-1, with D unclear. Source material: blood, either unsorted or a sorted T cell fraction (not recorded which). This receptor was identified in a male donor with ankylosing spondylitis. CDR3 residues: CASSQGYEAFF. In DNA form, the CDR3 reads TGCGCCAGCAGCCAAGGGTATGAAGCTTTCTTT.